Presented here are 17 T cell receptor beta chains from one specimen sequenced in a study of shared clonotypes between healthy human individuals. Using immunoSEQ multiplex PCR, the repertoire was profiled, and TCRdb retains in-frame clones only, with some absent. The sample has fewer than 600,000 clones, roughly 80% seen once. The specimen sequenced was PBMCs. The receptors come from a woman in her 40s in good health. Some clones in this sample may be carry-over from other donors' samples.

In its sample, this clone was seen once. The rearrangement uses TRBV10-3 and TRBJ2-2; 9 nucleotides match TRBD1. Germline CDR1 is ENHRY and CDR2 is SYGVKD. J was trimmed by 15 bases and V by 7 bases; bases with no gene match: 12. This CDR3 spans 13 amino acids. The CDR3 loop is CAINTPGTGFVFF. In DNA form, the CDR3 reads TGTGCCATCAACACCCCCGGGACAGGGTTTGTGTTTTTT.

In the case of this clone: A single base is all that separates this from a far larger clone, so a read error is likely. V and J are TRBV30 and TRBJ2-3; 7 nucleotides line up with TRBD2. CDR1 is GTSNPN and CDR2 is SVGIG in the germline V gene (reference sequence). CDR3 length: 17 residues. The CDR3 spells CAWSSTGGEIITDTRYF. DNA for the CDR3: TGTGCCTGGAGTAGCACGGGAGGAGAGATAATCACAGATACGCGGTATTTT. Full variable domain (rest looked up from reference TRBV30 and TRBJ2-3): SQTIHQWPATLVQPVGSPLSLECTVEGTSNPNLYWYRQAAGRGLQLLFYSVGIGQISSEVPQNLSASRPQDRQFILSSKKLLLSDSGFYLCAWSSTGGEIITDTRYFGPGTRLTVL.

Regarding this clone: This sequence is one base from a far larger clone and is likely a read error. The chain is built from TRBV14 and TRBJ2-7; TRBD1 might be the D (6 bases). The CDR3 loop spans 15 amino acids. V dropped 1 base and J dropped 0 bases, with 10 bases sitting between them. Germline loops: CDR1 SGHDN, CDR2 FVKESK. The DNA for the CDR3 is TGTGCCAGCAGCCAAGGCAGGGGAAGCTCCTACGAGCAGTACTTC. Protein: CASSQGRGSSYEQYF.

This clone was seen more than once but under ten times. The V and J genes are TRBV28 and TRBJ1-1; D perhaps matches TRBD1 (5 bases). Trimming left V 7 bases short and J 0 bases short, with 33 bases between. This CDR3 is built from 21 residues. Germline V gene lookup returns CDR1 MDHEN and CDR2 SYDVKM. CDR3 sequence reads: CASKLGYTQVGLPHMNTEAFF. CDR3 sequence (DNA): TGTGCCAGCAAATTAGGATATACACAGGTGGGGCTTCCTCACATGAACACTGAAGCTTTCTTT.

The V call is TRBV27, the J call TRBJ1-4; TRBD1 might be the D (6 bases). V was clipped by 5 bases and J by 8 bases, with 15 bases between them. This CDR3 comprises 14 residues. Germline V gene data show CDR1 as MNHEY and CDR2 as SMNVEV (reference sequence). In DNA form, the CDR3 reads TGTGCCAGCAGTAGGGGGACCCTGCGGGAAAAACTGTTTTTT. This sequence encodes CASSRGTLREKLFF.

This clone was counted only a few times. The chain joins TRBV14 to TRBJ2-1; 8 positions match TRBD1. The V segment lost 2 bases and the J segment 13 bases; nucleotides outside the gene matches: 7. The CDR3 extends over 13 amino acids. The V gene's germline CDR1 is SGHDN and CDR2 FVKESK. The CDR3 spells CASSQTRQGRQFF. The CDR3 DNA reads TGTGCCAGCAGCCAAACTCGACAGGGGAGACAGTTCTTC.

V and J are TRBV20-1 and TRBJ2-1; D may correspond to TRBD1 or TRBD2 (6 bases each). Germline CDR1 DFQATT, CDR2 SNEGSKA (reference sequence). The CDR3 is made up of 10 amino acids. CDR3 protein: CSTWRGTQFF. The CDR3 nucleotides are TGCAGCACCTGGAGGGGGACCCAGTTCTTC.

The chain recombines TRBV7-8 with TRBJ2-7; 8 bases align to TRBD2. This CDR3 is 16 amino acids long. CDR1 and CDR2 (germline): SGHVS, FQNEAQ. Trimming took 2 bases from V and 2 from J; bases not matched to a gene: 8. CDR3 region: CASSLQLAETTYEQYF. CDR3 coding DNA: TGTGCCAGCAGCTTACAACTAGCGGAAACAACCTACGAGCAGTACTTC.

The genes are TRBV6-1 and TRBJ2-5, with a tentative D call TRBD1 (6 bases). CDR1 and CDR2 from the germline V gene are MNHNS and SASEGT. This CDR3 has 13 amino acids. Trimming stripped 6 bases from V and 3 bases from J, with 11 bases between. CDR3: CASRPQGKETQYF. The CDR3 coding sequence is TGTGCCAGCAGACCTCAGGGGAAAGAGACCCAGTACTTC.

This clone is a singleton in its sample. It may be a read error: a sequence one base away is much more abundant. Other DNA sequences in this specimen translate into the identical CDR3. The genes are TRBV6-1 and TRBJ2-7; D remains unclear. Trimming pared 3 bases from V and 0 bases from J, leaving 0 bases between. The CDR3 is 11 amino acids. Germline V gene sequence: CDR1 MNHNS, CDR2 SASEGT. DNA for the CDR3: TGTGCCAGCAGTGACTCCTACGAGCAGTACTTC. Its translation is CASSDSYEQYF.

As regards this clone: One junction end disagrees with the germline gene, perhaps due to a read error. This sample includes further DNA sequences coding for the same CDR3. The V gene is TRBV27, the J gene TRBJ2-1; 11 bases fit TRBD2. Per the germline V gene, CDR1 is MNHEY and CDR2 is SMNVEV (reference sequence). The CDR3 is 15 residues long. The CDR3 spells CASSLGTSGSNEQFF. The CDR3 nucleotides read TGCGCCAGCAGCCTGGGAACTAGCGGGAGCAACGAGCAGTTCTTC.

This clone was picked up a small number of times. The V and J genes are TRBV29-1 and TRBJ1-1; tentatively, D is TRBD1 (5 bases). CDR1 and CDR2 (germline): SQVTM, ANQGSEA. Between the trimmed V and J ends, which lost 7 bases and 4 bases, there was a span of 22 bases. This CDR3 is built from 15 residues. The CDR3 spells CSGTSGWAMGTEAFF. The DNA of the CDR3 is TGCAGCGGGACTTCAGGGTGGGCAATGGGCACTGAAGCTTTCTTT.

This chain uses TRBV2 with TRBJ2-7; 7 nucleotides line up with TRBD2. Germline V gives CDR1 SNHLY, CDR2 FYNNEI. The CDR3 contains 14 residues. Unmatched junction bases numbered 9, after V lost 7 bases and J lost 3 bases. CDR3 loop: CASKRAGDYYEQYF. In DNA, the CDR3 is TGTGCCAGCAAACGTGCGGGAGATTACTACGAGCAGTACTTC.

The sample holds one count of this clone. The J gene is TRBJ1-4, the V gene TRBV18; the D is unclear. The germline CDR1 and CDR2 sequences are KGHSH and LQKENI. The length of the CDR3 is 14 residues. Trimming took off 8 bases at V and 8 bases at J, with 18 bases between the two ends. The CDR3 DNA follows: TGTGCCAGCGGAGGATCGGGGTCTAGAGAAAAACTGTTTTTT. Its translation is CASGGSGSREKLFF.

The rearrangement uses TRBV9 and TRBJ2-3, with 16 bases that match TRBD2. CDR1 and CDR2 (germline): SGDLS, YYNGEE. J was trimmed by 10 bases and V by 4 bases; bases with no gene match: 15. CDR3 length equals 18 residues. CDR3: CASSPGLAGGVRFRAQYF. The CDR3, as DNA: TGTGCCAGCAGCCCGGGACTAGCGGGAGGGGTACGGTTTCGGGCGCAGTATTTT.

J is TRBJ1-1 and V is TRBV9; 10 bases align to TRBD1. CDR1 and CDR2 (germline): SGDLS, YYNGEE. Unmatched junction bases numbered 4, after V lost 5 bases and J lost 3 bases. This CDR3 contains 14 residues. In nucleotides, the CDR3 is TGTGCCAGCAGTGACAGGGGGCTTGACACTGAAGCTTTCTTT. It yields the protein CASSDRGLDTEAFF.

V is TRBV7-9 and J is TRBJ2-5, with D unresolved. CDR3 length: 15 amino acids. Germline lookup yields CDR1 SEHNR and CDR2 FQNEAQ (reference sequence). The germline V and J ends were trimmed by 1 base and 2 bases, with 11 bases remaining between them. The CDR3 DNA reads as TGTGCCAGCAGCTTAGTAGATAATCCGCAAGAGACCCAGTACTTC. This sequence encodes CASSLVDNPQETQYF. Looking up the rest from reference TRBV7-9 and TRBJ2-5 gives the full variable domain: DTGVSQNPRHKITKRGQNVTFRCDPISEHNRLYWYRQTLGQGPEFLTYFQNEAQLEKSRLLSDRFSAERPKGSFSTLEIQRTEQGDSAMYLCASSLVDNPQETQYFGPGTRLLVL.